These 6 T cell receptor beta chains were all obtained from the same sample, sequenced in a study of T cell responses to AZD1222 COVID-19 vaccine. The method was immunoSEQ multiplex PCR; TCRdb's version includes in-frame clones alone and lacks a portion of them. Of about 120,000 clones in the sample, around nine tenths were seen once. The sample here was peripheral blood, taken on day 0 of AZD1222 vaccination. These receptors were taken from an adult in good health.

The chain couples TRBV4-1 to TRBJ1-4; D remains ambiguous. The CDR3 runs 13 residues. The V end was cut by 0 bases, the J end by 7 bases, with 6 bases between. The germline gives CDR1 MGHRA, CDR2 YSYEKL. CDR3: CASSQDWSEKLFF. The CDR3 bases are TGCGCCAGCAGCCAAGACTGGTCTGAAAAACTGTTTTTT.

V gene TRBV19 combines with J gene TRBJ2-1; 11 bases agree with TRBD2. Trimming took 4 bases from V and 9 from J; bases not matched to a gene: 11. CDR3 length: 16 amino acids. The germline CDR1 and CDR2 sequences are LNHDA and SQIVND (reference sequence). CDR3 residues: CASSKSRLAGGSEQFF. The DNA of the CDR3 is TGTGCCAGTAGTAAATCTAGGCTAGCGGGAGGAAGTGAGCAGTTCTTC.

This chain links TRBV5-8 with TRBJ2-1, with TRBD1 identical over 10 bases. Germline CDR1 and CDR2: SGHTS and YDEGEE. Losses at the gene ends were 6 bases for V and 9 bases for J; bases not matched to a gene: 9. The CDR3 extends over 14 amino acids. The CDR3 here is CASTLDRGVREQFF. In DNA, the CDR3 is TGTGCCAGCACCCTGGACAGGGGGGTCCGTGAGCAGTTCTTC.

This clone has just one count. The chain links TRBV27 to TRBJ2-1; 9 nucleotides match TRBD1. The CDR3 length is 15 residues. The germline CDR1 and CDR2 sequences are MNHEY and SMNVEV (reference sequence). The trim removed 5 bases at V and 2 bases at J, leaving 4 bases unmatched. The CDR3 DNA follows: TGTGCCAGCAGTCCCGACAGGGGGACCTACAATGAGCAGTTCTTC. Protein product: CASSPDRGTYNEQFF.

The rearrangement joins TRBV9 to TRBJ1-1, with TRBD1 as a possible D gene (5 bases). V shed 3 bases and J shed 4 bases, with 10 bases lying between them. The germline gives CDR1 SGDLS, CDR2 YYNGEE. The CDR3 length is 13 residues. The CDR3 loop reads CASSAGGGTEAFF. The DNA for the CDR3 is TGTGCCAGCAGCGCCGGGGGGGGCACTGAAGCTTTCTTT.

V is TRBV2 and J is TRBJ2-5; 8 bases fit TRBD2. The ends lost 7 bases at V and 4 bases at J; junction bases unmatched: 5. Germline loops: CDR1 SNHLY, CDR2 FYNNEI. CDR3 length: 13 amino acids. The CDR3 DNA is TGTGCCAGCACCGGGACTAGGGGAGAGACCCAGTACTTC. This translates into CASTGTRGETQYF.